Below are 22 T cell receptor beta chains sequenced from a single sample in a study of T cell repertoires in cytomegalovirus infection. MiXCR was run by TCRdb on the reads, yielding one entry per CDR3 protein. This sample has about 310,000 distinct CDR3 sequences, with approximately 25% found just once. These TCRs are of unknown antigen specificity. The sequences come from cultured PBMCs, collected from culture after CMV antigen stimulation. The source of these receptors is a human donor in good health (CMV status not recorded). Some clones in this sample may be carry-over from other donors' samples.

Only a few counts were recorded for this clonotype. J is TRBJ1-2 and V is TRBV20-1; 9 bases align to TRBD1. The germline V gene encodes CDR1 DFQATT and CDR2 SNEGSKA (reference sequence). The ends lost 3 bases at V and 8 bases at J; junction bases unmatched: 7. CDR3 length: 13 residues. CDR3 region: CSARDRGSGGYTF. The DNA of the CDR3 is TGCAGTGCTAGGGACAGGGGATCTGGAGGCTACACCTTC.

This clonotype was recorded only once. CDR3 coding DNA: TGTGCCAGCAGCGTAGCGGGGAGGGCCTACAATGAGCAGTTCTTC. As protein: CASSVAGRAYNEQFF. The chain has TRBV9 and TRBJ2-1, with 7 bases that match TRBD2. The CDR3 is 15 residues long. Germline V gives CDR1 SGDLS, CDR2 YYNGEE. With V trimmed by 0 bases and J by 2 bases, 2 bases remained unmatched.

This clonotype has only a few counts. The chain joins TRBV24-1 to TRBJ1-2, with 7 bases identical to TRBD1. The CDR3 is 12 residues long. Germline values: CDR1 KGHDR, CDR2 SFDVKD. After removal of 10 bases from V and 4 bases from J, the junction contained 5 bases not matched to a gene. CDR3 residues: CATSDRFYGYTF. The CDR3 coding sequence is TGTGCCACGTCGGACAGGTTCTATGGCTACACCTTC.

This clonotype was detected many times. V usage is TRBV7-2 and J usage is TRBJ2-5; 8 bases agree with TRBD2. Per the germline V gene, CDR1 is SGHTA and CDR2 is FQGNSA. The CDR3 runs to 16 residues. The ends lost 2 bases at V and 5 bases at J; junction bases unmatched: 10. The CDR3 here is CASSLPSGLAWETQYF. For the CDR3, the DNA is TGTGCCAGCAGCTTACCTAGCGGGCTTGCTTGGGAGACCCAGTACTTC.

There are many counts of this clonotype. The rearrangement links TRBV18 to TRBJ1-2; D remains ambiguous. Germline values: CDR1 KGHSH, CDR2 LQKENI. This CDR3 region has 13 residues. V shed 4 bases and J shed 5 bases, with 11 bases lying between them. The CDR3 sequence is CASSQGGTYGYTF. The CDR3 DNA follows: TGTGCCAGCTCACAGGGCGGAACTTATGGCTACACCTTC. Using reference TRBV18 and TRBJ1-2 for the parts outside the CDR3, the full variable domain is NAGVMQNPRHLVRRRGQEARLRCSPMKGHSHVYWYRQLPEEGLKFMVYLQKENIIDESGMPKERFSAEFPKEGPSILRIQQVVRGDSAAYFCASSQGGTYGYTFGSGTRLTVV.

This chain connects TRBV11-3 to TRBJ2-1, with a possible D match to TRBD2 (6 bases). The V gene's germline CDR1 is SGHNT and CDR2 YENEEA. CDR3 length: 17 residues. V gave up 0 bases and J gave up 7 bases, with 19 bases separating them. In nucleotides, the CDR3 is TGTGCCAGCAGCTTAGACTCAGCGGGCCGGGCGGGGAATGAGCAGTTCTTC. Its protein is CASSLDSAGRAGNEQFF.

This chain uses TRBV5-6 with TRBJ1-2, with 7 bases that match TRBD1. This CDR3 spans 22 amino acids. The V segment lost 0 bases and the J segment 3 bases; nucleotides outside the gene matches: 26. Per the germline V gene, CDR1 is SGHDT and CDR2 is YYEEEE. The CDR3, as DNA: TGTGCCAGCAGCTTGGTCTCAGGCCTTCGAAAATTAGGGGGCCGTTGGTACTATGGCTACACCTTC. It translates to CASSLVSGLRKLGGRWYYGYTF.

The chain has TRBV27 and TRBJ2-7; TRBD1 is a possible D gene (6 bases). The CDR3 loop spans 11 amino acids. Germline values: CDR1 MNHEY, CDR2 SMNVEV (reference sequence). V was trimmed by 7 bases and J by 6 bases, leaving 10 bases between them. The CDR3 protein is CASMGRGEQYV. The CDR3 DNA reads TGTGCCAGCATGGGCAGGGGCGAGCAGTACGTC.

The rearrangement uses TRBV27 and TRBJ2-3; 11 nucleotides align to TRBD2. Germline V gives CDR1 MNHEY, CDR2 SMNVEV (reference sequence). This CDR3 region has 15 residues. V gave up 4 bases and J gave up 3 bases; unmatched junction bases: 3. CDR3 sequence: CASSSSGRRTDTQYF. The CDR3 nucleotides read TGTGCCAGCAGTTCTAGCGGGAGGCGGACAGATACGCAGTATTTT.

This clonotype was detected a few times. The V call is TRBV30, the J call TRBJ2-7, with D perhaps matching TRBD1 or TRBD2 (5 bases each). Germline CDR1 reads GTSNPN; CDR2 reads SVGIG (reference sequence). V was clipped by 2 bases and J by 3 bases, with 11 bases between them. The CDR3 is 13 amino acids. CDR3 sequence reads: CAWSPGTLYEQYF. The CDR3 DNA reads TGTGCCTGGAGTCCCGGGACCCTCTACGAGCAGTACTTC.

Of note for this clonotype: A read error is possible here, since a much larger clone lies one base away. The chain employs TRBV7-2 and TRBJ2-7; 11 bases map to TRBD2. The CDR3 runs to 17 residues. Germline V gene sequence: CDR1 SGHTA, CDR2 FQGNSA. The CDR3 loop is CASSSIAGGPLSYEQHF. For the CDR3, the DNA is TGTGCCAGCAGCTCAATAGCGGGAGGGCCCTTATCCTACGAGCAGCACTTC.

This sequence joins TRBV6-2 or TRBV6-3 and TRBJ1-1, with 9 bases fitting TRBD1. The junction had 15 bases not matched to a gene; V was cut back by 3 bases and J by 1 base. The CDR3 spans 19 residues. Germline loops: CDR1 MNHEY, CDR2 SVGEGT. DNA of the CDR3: TGTGCCAGCAGTTATTCCGTCCGGGACAGGGTATTTCGGAACACTGAAGCTTTCTTT. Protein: CASSYSVRDRVFRNTEAFF.

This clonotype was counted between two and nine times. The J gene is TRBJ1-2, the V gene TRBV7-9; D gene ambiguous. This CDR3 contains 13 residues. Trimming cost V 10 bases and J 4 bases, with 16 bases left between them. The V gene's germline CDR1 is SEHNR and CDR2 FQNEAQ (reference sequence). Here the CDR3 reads CAMGSRVLYGYTF. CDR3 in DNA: TGTGCCATGGGGTCCCGGGTTCTCTATGGCTACACCTTC.

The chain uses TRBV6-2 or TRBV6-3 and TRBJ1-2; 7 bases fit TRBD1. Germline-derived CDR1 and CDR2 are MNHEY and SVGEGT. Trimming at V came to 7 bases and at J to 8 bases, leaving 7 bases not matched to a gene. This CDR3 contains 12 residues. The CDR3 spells CASTDPTGGYTF. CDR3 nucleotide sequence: TGTGCCAGCACCGACCCGACAGGGGGCTACACCTTC.

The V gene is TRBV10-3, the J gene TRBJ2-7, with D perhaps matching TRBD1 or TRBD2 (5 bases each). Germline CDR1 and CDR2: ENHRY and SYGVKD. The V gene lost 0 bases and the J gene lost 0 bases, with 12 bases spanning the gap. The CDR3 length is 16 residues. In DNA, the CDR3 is TGTGCCATCAGTGAGTCCGGGGCGGGCTCCTCCTACGAGCAGTACGTC. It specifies CAISESGAGSSYEQYV.

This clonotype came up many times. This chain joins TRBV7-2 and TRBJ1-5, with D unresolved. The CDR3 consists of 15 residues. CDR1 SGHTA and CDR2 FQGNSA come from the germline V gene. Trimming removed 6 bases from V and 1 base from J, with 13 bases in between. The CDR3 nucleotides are TGTGCCAGCAGTTCCTCATTAGGGAGCAATCAGCCCCAGCATTTT. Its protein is CASSSSLGSNQPQHF.

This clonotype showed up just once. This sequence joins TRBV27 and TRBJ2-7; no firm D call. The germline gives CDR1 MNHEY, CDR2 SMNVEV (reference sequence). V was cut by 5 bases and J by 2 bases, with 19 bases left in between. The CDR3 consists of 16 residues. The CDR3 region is CASSPRVPSWTYEQYV. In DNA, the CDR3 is TGTGCCAGCAGTCCCCGGGTCCCTTCATGGACCTACGAGCAGTACGTC.

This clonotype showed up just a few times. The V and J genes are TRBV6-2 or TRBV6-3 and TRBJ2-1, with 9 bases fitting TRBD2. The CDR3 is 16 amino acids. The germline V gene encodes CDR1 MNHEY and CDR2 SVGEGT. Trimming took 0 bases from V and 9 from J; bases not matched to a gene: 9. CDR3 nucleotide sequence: TGTGCCAGCAGTTACTCGATTCCTAGCGGGAAACCTGAGCAGTTCTTC. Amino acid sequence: CASSYSIPSGKPEQFF.

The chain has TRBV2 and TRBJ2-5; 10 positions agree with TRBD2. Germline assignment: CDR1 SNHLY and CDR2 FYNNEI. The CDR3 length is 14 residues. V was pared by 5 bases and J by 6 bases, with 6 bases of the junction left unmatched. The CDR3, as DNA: TGTGCCAGCAGTCCACCTAGCGGGAGTCAGACCCAGTACTTC. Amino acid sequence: CASSPPSGSQTQYF.

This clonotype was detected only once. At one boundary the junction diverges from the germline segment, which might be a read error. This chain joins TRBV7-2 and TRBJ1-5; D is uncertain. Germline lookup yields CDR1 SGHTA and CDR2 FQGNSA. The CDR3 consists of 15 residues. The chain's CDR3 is CASRLVGLGSQPQHF. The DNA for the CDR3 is TGTGCCAGCAGATTAGTAGGGCTCGGCAGTCAGCCCCAGCATTTT.

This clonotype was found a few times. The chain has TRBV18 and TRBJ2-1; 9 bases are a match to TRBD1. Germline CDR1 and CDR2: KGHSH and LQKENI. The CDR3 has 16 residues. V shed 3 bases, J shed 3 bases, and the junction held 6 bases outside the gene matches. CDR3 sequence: CASSPQRQGDYNEQFF. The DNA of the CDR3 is TGTGCCAGCTCACCCCAACGACAGGGGGACTACAATGAGCAGTTCTTC.

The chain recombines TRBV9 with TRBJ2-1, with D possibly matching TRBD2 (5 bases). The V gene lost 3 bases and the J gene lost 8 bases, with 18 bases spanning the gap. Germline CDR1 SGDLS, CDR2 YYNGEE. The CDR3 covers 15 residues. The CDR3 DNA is TGTGCCAGCAGCGCTACTAGTTCTCCACCCGATGAGCAGTTCTTC. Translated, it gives CASSATSSPPDEQFF.